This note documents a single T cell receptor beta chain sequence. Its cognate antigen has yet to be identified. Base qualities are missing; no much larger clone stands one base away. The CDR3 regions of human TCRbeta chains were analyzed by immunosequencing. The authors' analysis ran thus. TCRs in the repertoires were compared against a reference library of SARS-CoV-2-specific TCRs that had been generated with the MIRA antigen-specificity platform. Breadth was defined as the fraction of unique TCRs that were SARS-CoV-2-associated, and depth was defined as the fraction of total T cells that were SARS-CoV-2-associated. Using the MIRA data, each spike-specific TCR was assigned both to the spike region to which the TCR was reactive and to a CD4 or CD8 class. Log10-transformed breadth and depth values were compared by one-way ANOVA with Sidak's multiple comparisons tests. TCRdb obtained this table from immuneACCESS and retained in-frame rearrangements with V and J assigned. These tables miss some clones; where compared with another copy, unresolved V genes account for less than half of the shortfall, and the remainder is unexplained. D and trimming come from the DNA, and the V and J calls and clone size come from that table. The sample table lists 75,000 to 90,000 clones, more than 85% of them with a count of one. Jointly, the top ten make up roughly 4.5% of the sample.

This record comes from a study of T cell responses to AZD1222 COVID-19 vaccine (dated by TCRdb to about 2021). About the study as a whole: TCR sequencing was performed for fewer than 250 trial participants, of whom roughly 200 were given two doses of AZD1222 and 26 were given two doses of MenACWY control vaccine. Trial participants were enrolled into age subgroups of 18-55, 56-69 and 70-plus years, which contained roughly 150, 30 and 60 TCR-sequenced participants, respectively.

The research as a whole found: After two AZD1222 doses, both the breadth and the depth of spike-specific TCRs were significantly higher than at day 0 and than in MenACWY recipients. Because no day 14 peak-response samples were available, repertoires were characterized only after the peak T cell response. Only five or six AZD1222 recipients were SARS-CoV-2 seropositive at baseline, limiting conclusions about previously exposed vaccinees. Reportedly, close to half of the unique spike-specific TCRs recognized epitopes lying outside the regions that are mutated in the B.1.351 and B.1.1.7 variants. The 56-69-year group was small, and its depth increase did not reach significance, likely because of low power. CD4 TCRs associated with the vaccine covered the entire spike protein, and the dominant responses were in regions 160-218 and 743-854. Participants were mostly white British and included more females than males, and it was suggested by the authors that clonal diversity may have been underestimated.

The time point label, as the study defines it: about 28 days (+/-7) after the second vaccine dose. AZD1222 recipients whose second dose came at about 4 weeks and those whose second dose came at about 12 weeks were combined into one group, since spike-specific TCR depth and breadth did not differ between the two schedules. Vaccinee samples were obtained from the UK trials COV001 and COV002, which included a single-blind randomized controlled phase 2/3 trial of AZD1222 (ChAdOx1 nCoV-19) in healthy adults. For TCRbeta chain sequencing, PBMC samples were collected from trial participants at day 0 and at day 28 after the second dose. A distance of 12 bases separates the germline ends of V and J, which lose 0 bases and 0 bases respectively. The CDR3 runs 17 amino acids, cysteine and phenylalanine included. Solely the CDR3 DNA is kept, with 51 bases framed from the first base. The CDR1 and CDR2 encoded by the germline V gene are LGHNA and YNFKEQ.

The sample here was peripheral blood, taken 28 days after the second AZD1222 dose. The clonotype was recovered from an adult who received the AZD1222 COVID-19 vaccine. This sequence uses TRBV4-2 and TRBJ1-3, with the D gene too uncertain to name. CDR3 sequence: CASSQDSRSISGNTIYF. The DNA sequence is TGTGCCAGCAGCCAAGATAGCAGAAGCATCTCTGGAAACACCATATATTTT.